This TCR beta chain emerged from a study of T cell responses to AZD1222 COVID-19 vaccine. General study points: With dominance at 160-218 and 743-854, vaccine-associated CD4 TCRs spanned spike. Possibly, clonal diversity was underestimated; donors were largely white British and included more females. It was only after the peak T cell response that any repertoires were sampled. In the spike-specific TCR repertoire, nearly half reportedly target unmutated variant regions.

Libraries were prepared by immunoSEQ multiplex PCR; TCRdb keeps only in-frame clonotypes and omits some of them. The table lists about 99,000 clones, around 91% of them singletons. The germline gives CDR1 MNHEY, CDR2 SVGAGI. Trimming left V 0 bases short and J 7 bases short, with 10 bases between. The CDR3 is made up of 14 amino acids. Points on this clone: Its antigen is as yet unknown.

This TCR was sampled from an adult in good health. The chain employs TRBV6-5 and TRBJ2-1; no definite D call. The source material was peripheral blood, sampled on day 0 of AZD1222 vaccination. CDR3 loop: CASSYSTASNEQFF. As DNA, the CDR3 is TGTGCCAGCAGTTACTCGACTGCTTCTAATGAGCAGTTCTTC.